This T cell receptor (beta chain) is drawn from a study of cytomegalovirus exposure and HLA in healthy donors. Germline values: CDR1 LNHDA, CDR2 SQIVND (reference sequence). Trimming cost V 5 bases and J 2 bases, with 23 bases left between them. This CDR3 is 18 amino acids long. The PCR made use of 60 Vbeta and 13 Jbeta primers. Only in-frame clones appear in the TCRdb table, and some are missing; sequencing was by immunoSEQ multiplex PCR. The table lists 150,000 to 200,000 clones, around 74% of them singletons. This clone appeared a few times. The origin of this receptor is a female donor in good health and CMV-seronegative. This chain uses TRBV19 with TRBJ2-3; a weak D match, TRBD2 (6 bases). Sequenced: PBMCs. CDR3 sequence reads: CASSDRGRSVSPTDTQYF. The CDR3 DNA sequence: TGTGCCAGTAGTGATCGGGGGAGAAGCGTGTCCCCCACAGATACGCAGTATTTT.